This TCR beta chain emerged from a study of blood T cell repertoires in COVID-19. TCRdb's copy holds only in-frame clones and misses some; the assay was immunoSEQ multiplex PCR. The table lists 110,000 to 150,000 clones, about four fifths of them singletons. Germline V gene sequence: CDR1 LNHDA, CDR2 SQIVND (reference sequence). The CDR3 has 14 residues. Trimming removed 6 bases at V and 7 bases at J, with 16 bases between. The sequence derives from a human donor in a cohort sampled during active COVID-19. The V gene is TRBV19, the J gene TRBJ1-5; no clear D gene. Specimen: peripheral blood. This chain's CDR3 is CASSGRVGRQPQHF. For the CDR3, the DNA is TGTGCCAGTAGCGGGAGGGTGGGGAGGCAGCCCCAGCATTTT.